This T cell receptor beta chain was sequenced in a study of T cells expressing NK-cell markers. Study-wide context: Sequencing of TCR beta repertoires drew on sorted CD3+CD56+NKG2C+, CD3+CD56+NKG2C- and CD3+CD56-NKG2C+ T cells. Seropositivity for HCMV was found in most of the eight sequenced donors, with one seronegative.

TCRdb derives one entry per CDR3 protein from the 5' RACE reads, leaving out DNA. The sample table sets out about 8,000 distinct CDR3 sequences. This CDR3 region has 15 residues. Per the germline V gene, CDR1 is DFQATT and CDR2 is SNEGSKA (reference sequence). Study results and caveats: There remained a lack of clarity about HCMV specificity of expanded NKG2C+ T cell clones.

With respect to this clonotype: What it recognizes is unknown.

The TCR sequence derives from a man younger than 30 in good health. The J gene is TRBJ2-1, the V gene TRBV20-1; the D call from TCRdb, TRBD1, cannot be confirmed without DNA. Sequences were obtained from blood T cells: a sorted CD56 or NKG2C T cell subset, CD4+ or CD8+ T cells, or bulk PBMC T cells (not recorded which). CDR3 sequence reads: CSAPRVPLSYNEQFF.